Listed here is a single T cell receptor (beta chain). Its antigen is unknown. Base qualities are not at hand, and no much larger clone is one base apart. These data come from a study of T cell clonotyping in hematopoietic cell transplantation listed by TCRdb under 2021. For the study in its entirety: Recipient samples taken before transplant were obtained following cytoreduction. A total of under 150 blood samples were gathered in the study from a few dozen consecutive transplant recipients along with their related donors. Patient recruitment ran from late 2015 to January 2017, and follow-up continued until September 2020 or death.

The intended sense of this specimen's time point label: recipient sample about 28 days before transplant, after cytoreduction. Blood samples were obtained from recipients approximately 28 days before transplant and at days 30, 100 and 180 after transplant. Using Nuclei Lysis Solution, genomic DNA was extracted from unfractionated peripheral blood mononuclear cells that were either fresh or cryopreserved. From cysteine to phenylalanine, the CDR3 is 11 amino acids long. Just the 33-base CDR3 DNA is kept, in frame starting at base 1. V loses 3 bases, J loses 1 base, and the germline ends lie 3 bases apart. CDR1 and CDR2 were assigned from the germline V gene (reference sequence) as DFQATT and SNEGSKA. The immunoSEQ assay, a bias-controlled multiplex PCR with V- and J-specific primers, was used to amplify TCR beta CDR3 regions from genomic DNA. In a second PCR step, the CDR3 amplicons were tagged with a proprietary barcode plus Illumina adapter sequences. CDR3 libraries were sequenced on an Illumina MiSeq instrument. Processing in the source paper ran as follows. immunoSEQ Analyzer 3.0 was used for export and quality control, with R Bioconductor and Immunarch used for downstream analyses. Only productive rearrangements in the normalized downsampled data set went into calculating the repertoire metrics. In the normalized cohort, a clonotype counted as pathologically expanded if the clonotype was larger than 5 templates. The Inverse Simpson Index was used to measure repertoire diversity. The non-normalized data set was used for CMV-specificity analyses so that all clonotypes could be captured. Sourced from immuneACCESS, this table was stored by TCRdb with only in-frame sequences that have V and J called. A share of the clones is absent; for the studies checked, an unresolved V gene accounts for under half, and the remainder has no known explanation. That table supplies the V and J calls and clone size; D and trimming were determined from the DNA. The sample table lists about 21,000 clones, roughly nine tenths of them with a count of one. Around 4% of the sample is held by the ten biggest clonotypes.

Paper-wide results and their limitations: Sample size was limited, and cells were not sorted, so CD4 and CD8 repertoire contributions could not be separated. Only a small fraction of recipient repertoires overlapped donor repertoires, with over 95% appearing de novo at the given depth. After transplant, TCR diversity in recipients dropped, and pathologically expanded clonotypes increased progressively from day 30 to day 180. Broader TCR repertoire diversity after transplant was predicted by Inverse Simpson Index values from donors and from recipients before transplant.

The chain is made from TRBV20-1 and TRBJ2-5; there is no confident call for the D gene. This TCR derives from a young man with biphenotypic leukemia. Some clones in this sample may be carry-over from other donors' samples. Here the sequenced sample was peripheral blood mononuclear cells, taken before stem cell transplant. The DNA is as follows: TGCAGTGCTAGCAGCCAAGAGACCCAGTACTTC. This sequence encodes CSASSQETQYF.